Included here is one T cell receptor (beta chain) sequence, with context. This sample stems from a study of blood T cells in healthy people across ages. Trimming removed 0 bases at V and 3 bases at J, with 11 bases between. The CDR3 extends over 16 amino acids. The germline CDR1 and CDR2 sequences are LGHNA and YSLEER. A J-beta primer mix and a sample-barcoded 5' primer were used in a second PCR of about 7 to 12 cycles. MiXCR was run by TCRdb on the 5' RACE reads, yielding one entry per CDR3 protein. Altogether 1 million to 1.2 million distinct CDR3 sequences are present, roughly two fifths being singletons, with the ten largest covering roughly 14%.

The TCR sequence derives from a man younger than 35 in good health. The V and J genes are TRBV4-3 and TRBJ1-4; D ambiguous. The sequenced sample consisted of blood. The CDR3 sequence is CASSQDMEAPNEKLFF. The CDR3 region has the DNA TGCGCCAGCAGCCAAGATATGGAAGCCCCTAATGAAAAACTGTTTTTT.